Presented here are 32 T cell receptor beta chains from one specimen sequenced in a study of long-term antiretroviral therapy in people with HIV. The assay used was immunoSEQ (version v3.0), run at survey level. Assay: immunoSEQ multiplex PCR; the TCRdb copy retains only in-frame clones and omits some. The sample shows approximately 9,400 clones, roughly four fifths of them seen only once. The sample here was unsorted PBMCs, taken 0.6 years before starting antiretroviral therapy. The receptors shown here come from a man aged 35 to 55 with HIV.

The chain has TRBV5-6 and TRBJ2-7, with D tentatively TRBD2 (6 bases). The ends were cut back, 2 bases at V and 3 bases at J, with 15 bases in the middle. There are 15 residues in the CDR3. The germline V gene encodes CDR1 SGHDT and CDR2 YYEEEE. In DNA form, the CDR3 reads TGTGCCAGCAGCTTCTTCGCAGGAGGGAACTACGAGCAGTACTTC. Amino acids: CASSFFAGGNYEQYF.

This clone was observed a single time. The rearrangement uses TRBV19 and TRBJ1-2, with a weak D call TRBD1 (6 bases). V was trimmed by 7 bases and J by 7 bases, leaving 22 bases between them. The CDR3 has 15 amino acids. Germline V gives CDR1 LNHDA, CDR2 SQIVND (reference sequence). CDR3 coding DNA: TGTGCCAGTACCCCATTCTCGGGGGCGCCGGGTGGCTACACCTTC. This codes for CASTPFSGAPGGYTF.

The V gene is TRBV2, the J gene TRBJ2-2, with TRBD2 matching over 13 bases. Per the germline V gene, CDR1 is SNHLY and CDR2 is FYNNEI. This CDR3 is 16 amino acids long. The trim removed 5 bases at V and 1 base at J, leaving 1 base unmatched. The chain's CDR3 is CASSWTSGGNTGELFF. The CDR3 nucleotides are TGTGCCAGCAGTTGGACTAGCGGGGGGAACACCGGGGAGCTGTTTTTT.

V gene TRBV25-1 combines with J gene TRBJ2-5, with D perhaps TRBD1 or TRBD2 (5 bases each). The V and J ends lost 3 bases and 11 bases respectively, with 13 bases between them. This CDR3 is built from 12 residues. Germline values: CDR1 MGHDK, CDR2 SYGVNS. In DNA, the CDR3 is TGTGCCAGCAGTGACCACGGGGCAGAGCAGTACTTC. It is translated as CASSDHGAEQYF.

J is TRBJ2-1 and V is TRBV7-3; TRBD1 matches at 9 bases. V lost 5 bases to trimming and J lost 2 bases; unmatched junction nucleotides: 7. This CDR3 is 16 amino acids long. Per germline, CDR1 SGHTA and CDR2 FQGTGA. CDR3 in amino acids: CASSATGTGTYNEQFF. In DNA form, the CDR3 reads TGTGCCAGCAGCGCCACCGGGACAGGGACCTACAATGAGCAGTTCTTC.

The gene calls are TRBV4-1 and TRBJ1-5; TRBD1 is a possible D gene (6 bases). Germline CDR1 and CDR2: MGHRA and YSYEKL. V lost 0 bases and J lost 5, with 14 bases in between. This CDR3 is built from 16 residues. The CDR3 protein is CASSQDGGLGYQPQHF. The CDR3, as DNA: TGCGCCAGCAGCCAAGATGGGGGCCTAGGGTATCAGCCCCAGCATTTT.

The chain combines TRBV4-1 with TRBJ2-3, with TRBD1 matching over 11 bases. Per germline, CDR1 MGHRA and CDR2 YSYEKL. CDR3 length: 16 amino acids. J was trimmed by 4 bases and V by 1 base; bases with no gene match: 4. CDR3 sequence (DNA): TGCGCCAGCAGCCAAGGGACAGGGGGCGGGGCAGATACGCAGTATTTT. Translating it yields CASSQGTGGGADTQYF.

The rearrangement uses TRBV25-1 and TRBJ2-7; 10 bases fit TRBD1. Unmatched junction bases numbered 3, after V lost 1 base and J lost 3 bases. CDR3 length: 15 amino acids. Germline V gene sequence: CDR1 MGHDK, CDR2 SYGVNS. CDR3 residues: CASSESTGGRYEQYF. The CDR3 nucleotides are TGTGCCAGCAGTGAATCGACAGGGGGCCGCTACGAGCAGTACTTC.

The chain employs TRBV4-1 and TRBJ1-1; 7 nucleotides agree with TRBD1. V dropped 0 bases and J dropped 7; count of bases not matched to a gene: 8. This CDR3 comprises 15 residues. The germline V gene encodes CDR1 MGHRA and CDR2 YSYEKL. In nucleotides, the CDR3 is TGCGCCAGCAGCCAAGAGTGGGAGCAGGGGGTTGAAGCTTTCTTT. Residues: CASSQEWEQGVEAFF.

The chain recombines TRBV29-1 with TRBJ1-2; D gene uncertain. This CDR3 has 15 residues. Germline assignment: CDR1 SQVTM and CDR2 ANQGSEA. Trimming pared 1 base from V and 3 bases from J, leaving 15 bases between. Here the CDR3 reads CSVEGALYGDYGYTF. CDR3 nucleotides: TGCAGCGTTGAAGGGGCATTATACGGGGACTATGGCTACACCTTC.

This chain uses TRBV6-5 with TRBJ1-1; the D is unclear. The ends were cut back, 7 bases at V and 0 bases at J, with 15 bases in the middle. The CDR3 runs to 15 residues. From germline, CDR1 is MNHEY and CDR2 SVGAGI. The CDR3: CASIGPPGVNTEAFF. The CDR3 DNA is TGTGCCAGCATAGGACCGCCTGGGGTGAACACTGAAGCTTTCTTT.

The chain links TRBV18 to TRBJ1-6, with D unresolved. The CDR3 sequence is 14 residues long. V lost 2 bases to trimming and J lost 6 bases, with 8 bases between them. Per the germline V gene, CDR1 is KGHSH and CDR2 is LQKENI. Here the CDR3 reads CASSPGRSNSPLHF. The CDR3 DNA is TGTGCCAGCTCACCAGGGAGAAGTAATTCACCCCTCCACTTT.

This clone was seen a few times. The chain couples TRBV2 to TRBJ1-5, with 7 bases fitting TRBD1. Trimming removed 5 bases from V and 5 bases from J; junction bases left unmatched: 3. Germline CDR1 and CDR2: SNHLY and FYNNEI. The CDR3 sequence is 13 residues long. Here the CDR3 DNA reads TGTGCCAGCAGTCCGGGACAGTATCAGCCCCAGCATTTT. Protein sequence: CASSPGQYQPQHF.

The V and J genes are TRBV12-5 and TRBJ1-4; no definite D call. Germline-derived CDR1 and CDR2 are LGHNT and FRNRAP. V dropped 3 bases and J dropped 8 bases, with 7 bases sitting between them. The CDR3 extends over 12 amino acids. The CDR3 loop is CASGLRREKLFF. CDR3 DNA: TGTGCTAGTGGTTTAAGGAGGGAAAAACTGTTTTTT.

V gene TRBV11-3 combines with J gene TRBJ2-1; TRBD1 matches 9 bases. The V and J ends lost 1 base and 5 bases, in that order; junction bases with no gene match: 3. CDR1 is SGHNT and CDR2 is YENEEA in the germline V gene. This CDR3 spans 15 amino acids. The DNA for the CDR3 is TGTGCCAGCAGCTTAGGTGGACAGGGGCACAATGAGCAGTTCTTC. This encodes CASSLGGQGHNEQFF. Supplemented by reference TRBV11-3 and TRBJ2-1, the full variable domain reads EAGVVQSPRYKIIEKKQPVAFWCNPISGHNTLYWYLQNLGQGPELLIRYENEEAVDDSQLPKDRFSAERLKGVDSTLKIQPAELGDSAVYLCASSLGGQGHNEQFFGPGTRLTVL.

This chain connects TRBV11-2 to TRBJ1-5, with 12 bases matching TRBD1. The CDR3 totals 15 residues. CDR1 is SGHAT, CDR2 FQNNGV, per germline. V shed 5 bases and J 7 bases; nucleotides not matched to a gene: 6. The CDR3 is CASSVGQGAYQPQHF. The CDR3 coding sequence is TGTGCCAGCAGCGTGGGACAGGGGGCCTACCAGCCCCAGCATTTT.

This chain joins TRBV6-1 and TRBJ1-1; 7 nucleotides agree with TRBD1. Germline V gene sequence: CDR1 MNHNS, CDR2 SASEGT. The CDR3 totals 14 residues. J gave up 3 bases and V 6 bases, and 7 bases lay outside the gene matches. In nucleotides, the CDR3 is TGTGCCAGCAGGAAGACAGGGTTGGACACTGAAGCTTTCTTT. Its translation is CASRKTGLDTEAFF.

The chain carries TRBV27 and TRBJ1-1, with D unresolved. Trimming removed 2 bases from V and 1 base from J, with 17 bases in between. This CDR3 comprises 17 residues. The germline V gene has CDR1 MNHEY and CDR2 SMNVEV (reference sequence). This chain's CDR3 is CASSLVHISFPNTEAFF. The CDR3 region has the DNA TGTGCCAGCAGTTTAGTCCATATCTCTTTTCCGAACACTGAAGCTTTCTTT.

The chain carries TRBV5-1 and TRBJ1-1; no definite D call. Deletions cut 2 bases from V and 0 bases from J, with 8 bases between. Germline assignment: CDR1 SGHRS and CDR2 YFSETQ. CDR3 length: 14 residues. CDR3 region: CASSFETVNTEAFF. The CDR3 coding sequence is TGCGCCAGCAGCTTTGAAACAGTGAACACTGAAGCTTTCTTT.

This chain connects TRBV10-3 to TRBJ1-2; D perhaps matches TRBD1 (5 bases). The V gene lost 0 bases and the J gene lost 5 bases, with 10 bases spanning the gap. The CDR3 is made up of 14 amino acids. Germline assignment: CDR1 ENHRY and CDR2 SYGVKD. The CDR3 DNA reads TGTGCCATCAGTGAGTCCGGCAGGGAGTATGGCTACACCTTC. Its translation is CAISESGREYGYTF.

This clone turned up a few times. CDR3 residues: CASRGPGTGSGYTF. In nucleotides, the CDR3 is TGTGCCAGCAGAGGTCCCGGGACAGGGTCGGGCTACACCTTC. The genes are TRBV2 and TRBJ1-2; 9 bases agree with TRBD1. Germline lookup yields CDR1 SNHLY and CDR2 FYNNEI. The CDR3 has 14 residues. V trimming: 6 bases; J trimming: 8 bases; junction bases outside the gene matches: 10.

The genes are TRBV18 and TRBJ2-6; weak D call: TRBD1 (6 bases). The length of the CDR3 is 15 residues. With 6 bases removed from V and 4 bases from J, the gap between germline ends came to 13 bases. The germline gives CDR1 KGHSH, CDR2 LQKENI. CDR3 sequence reads: CASSPDRSGANVLTF. The CDR3 DNA follows: TGTGCCAGCTCCCCTGACAGGTCCGGGGCCAACGTCCTGACTTTC.

This clone was recorded once. The chain combines TRBV4-1 with TRBJ1-4; D gene unclear. CDR3 length: 12 residues. Germline-derived CDR1 and CDR2 are MGHRA and YSYEKL. Trimming took off 5 bases at V and 8 bases at J, with 9 bases between the two ends. The CDR3 nucleotides are TGCGCCAGCAGCGACATCGGGGAAAAACTGTTTTTT. It codes for CASSDIGEKLFF.

The chain uses TRBV7-2 and TRBJ1-1; D is ambiguous. Trimming shortened V by 3 bases and J by 0 bases, and 5 bases separated the two germline ends. The CDR3 is 13 amino acids. Germline CDR1 is SGHTA and CDR2 is FQGNSA. The CDR3 region is CASSFSVNTEAFF. As DNA, the CDR3 is TGTGCCAGCAGCTTCTCCGTGAACACTGAAGCTTTCTTT.

The genes are TRBV5-8 and TRBJ1-2; maybe TRBD1 (6 bases). CDR1 SGHTS and CDR2 YDEGEE come from the germline V gene. The CDR3 extends over 15 amino acids. V was trimmed by 5 bases and J by 6 bases, leaving 20 bases between them. In DNA form, the CDR3 reads TGTGCCAGCAGACCTAGCGGGGGGCGCGAAAATGGCTACACCTTC. Amino acids: CASRPSGGRENGYTF.

The J gene is TRBJ1-2, the V gene TRBV29-1; D gene uncertain. The CDR3 has 11 residues. Trimming removed 0 bases from V and 10 bases from J, with 9 bases in between. Looked up from germline, CDR1 is SQVTM and CDR2 is ANQGSEA. This CDR3 is CSVEEYLDYTF. The CDR3 DNA reads TGCAGCGTTGAAGAATACTTGGACTACACCTTC.

This rearrangement joins TRBV5-4 to TRBJ2-1; 8 positions match TRBD1. This CDR3 comprises 13 residues. The germline gives CDR1 SGHNT, CDR2 YYREEE (reference sequence). V lost 2 bases and J lost 9; bases outside the gene matches: 4. CDR3: CASSFDRGGEQFF. The CDR3 region has the DNA TGTGCCAGCAGCTTCGACAGGGGTGGTGAGCAGTTCTTC.

This clone was seen a handful of times. V is TRBV7-9 and J is TRBJ2-1, with D tentatively TRBD2 (5 bases). The length of the CDR3 is 15 residues. V was trimmed by 5 bases and J by 7 bases, leaving 18 bases between them. Germline V lookup: CDR1 SEHNR, CDR2 FQNEAQ (reference sequence). CDR3 nucleotides: TGTGCCAGCAGCCCCTCGGGCTCGTCGGGGAATGAGCAGTTCTTC. Protein: CASSPSGSSGNEQFF.

The chain employs TRBV4-1 and TRBJ2-2; D gene unclear. The V gene's germline CDR1 is MGHRA and CDR2 YSYEKL. Trimming pared 4 bases from V and 3 bases from J, leaving 12 bases between. The CDR3 totals 15 residues. The CDR3 sequence: CASSLRMVDTGELFF. The CDR3 DNA is TGCGCCAGCAGCCTTAGGATGGTTGACACCGGGGAGCTGTTTTTT.

The V call is TRBV6-5, the J call TRBJ2-7, with D perhaps given as TRBD1 or TRBD2 (5 bases each). V lost 3 bases and J lost 2, with 11 bases in between. The CDR3 is made up of 14 amino acids. The germline gives CDR1 MNHEY, CDR2 SVGAGI. The CDR3 loop reads CASSYNRGPYEQYF. For the CDR3, the DNA is TGTGCCAGCAGTTATAATAGGGGACCCTACGAGCAGTACTTC.

This chain connects TRBV18 to TRBJ1-6; 10 bases fit TRBD1. J gave up 7 bases and V 3 bases, and 3 bases lay outside the gene matches. CDR1 is KGHSH and CDR2 is LQKENI in the germline V gene. The CDR3 sequence is 15 residues long. The CDR3 nucleotides are TGTGCCAGCTCACCGGACAGGGGGTTCAATTCACCCCTCCACTTT. It codes for CASSPDRGFNSPLHF.

This chain links TRBV12-5 with TRBJ2-2; no clear D. The CDR3 is 17 residues long. Germline V lookup: CDR1 LGHNT, CDR2 FRNRAP. V lost 1 base and J lost 6, with 18 bases in between. The CDR3 nucleotides read TGTGCTAGTGGTTTGGATAACACCGGGCTGGGCGCCGGGGAGCTGTTTTTT. The encoded protein is CASGLDNTGLGAGELFF.